What follows are 8 T cell receptor beta chains derived from one specimen sequenced in a study of T cell responses to AZD1222 COVID-19 vaccine. The protocol was immunoSEQ multiplex PCR, while the TCRdb copy is restricted to in-frame clones and leaves out a portion. The sample records around 84,000 clones, 75% to 90% being singletons. The material sequenced was peripheral blood, taken on day 0 of AZD1222 vaccination. The receptors were sampled from an adult in good health.

This clone was seen a handful of times. The chain is built from TRBV25-1 and TRBJ1-1, with D tentatively TRBD1 (5 bases). The CDR3 covers 11 residues. V lost 7 bases, J lost 10 bases, and 13 bases lay in between. Per the germline V gene, CDR1 is MGHDK and CDR2 is SYGVNS. The CDR3 nucleotides are TGTGCCAGCACCCCGGGGGGACGAGCTTTCTTT. Its translation: CASTPGGRAFF.

CDR3 sequence reads: CAWSVLAGAKNIQYF. The CDR3, as DNA: TGTGCCTGGAGCGTTTTAGCGGGAGCCAAAAACATTCAGTACTTC. The genes are TRBV30 and TRBJ2-4; 7 bases agree with TRBD2. Germline assignment: CDR1 GTSNPN and CDR2 SVGIG (reference sequence). CDR3 size: 15 residues. Losses at the gene ends were 3 bases for V and 0 bases for J; bases not matched to a gene: 5. Full variable domain (outside the CDR3, taken from reference TRBV30 and TRBJ2-4): SQTIHQWPATLVQPVGSPLSLECTVEGTSNPNLYWYRQAAGRGLQLLFYSVGIGQISSEVPQNLSASRPQDRQFILSSKKLLLSDSGFYLCAWSVLAGAKNIQYFGAGTRLSVL.

This chain links TRBV5-1 with TRBJ2-1; TRBD2 is a possible D gene (5 bases). V was trimmed by 8 bases and J by 6 bases, leaving 30 bases between them. The CDR3 totals 18 residues. CDR1 SGHRS and CDR2 YFSETQ come from the germline V gene. Here the CDR3 DNA reads TGCGCCAGTTCTTTAGAGACGGGGAACATACCGCTCCCCAATGAGCAGTTCTTC. Translation gives CASSLETGNIPLPNEQFF.

The V gene is TRBV30, the J gene TRBJ2-2; 9 nucleotides agree with TRBD1. The length of the CDR3 is 17 residues. CDR1 GTSNPN and CDR2 SVGIG come from the germline V gene (reference sequence). Germline trimming cut 6 bases from V and 1 base from J; bases unmatched to any gene: 12. CDR3 nucleotide sequence: TGTGCCTGTTTTGGGACAGGGTCCTCAAGGAACACCGGGGAGCTGTTTTTT. As protein: CACFGTGSSRNTGELFF. The whole variable domain, remainder taken from reference TRBV30 and TRBJ2-2, is SQTIHQWPATLVQPVGSPLSLECTVEGTSNPNLYWYRQAAGRGLQLLFYSVGIGQISSEVPQNLSASRPQDRQFILSSKKLLLSDSGFYLCACFGTGSSRNTGELFFGEGSRLTVL.

CDR3 sequence reads: CASSLSAGRALRGYTF. The CDR3 region has the DNA TGTGCCAGCAGTTTATCCGCGGGTCGGGCGCTACGTGGCTACACCTTC. The chain recombines TRBV28 with TRBJ1-2; D call uncertain. The V end lost 1 base, the J end lost 7 bases, and 19 bases lay between the germline ends. This CDR3 has 16 amino acids. Per germline, CDR1 MDHEN and CDR2 SYDVKM.

This sequence joins TRBV3-1 (or the pseudogene TRBV3-2) and TRBJ2-3; TRBD2 might be the D (6 bases). The CDR3 has 15 residues. V was shortened by 4 bases and J by 0 bases, with 11 bases between the two germline ends. Germline CDR1 LGHDT, CDR2 YNNKEL (reference sequence). This chain's CDR3 is CASSRGSGSTDTQYF. DNA for the CDR3: TGTGCCAGCAGCCGGGGAAGCGGGAGCACAGATACGCAGTATTTT.

The chain joins TRBV7-9 to TRBJ2-3; D is uncertain. This CDR3 comprises 14 residues. Germline assignment: CDR1 SEHNR and CDR2 FQNEAQ (reference sequence). V was clipped by 3 bases and J by 5 bases, with 12 bases between them. The CDR3 reads CASSFEEGIDTQYF. The CDR3 DNA reads as TGTGCCAGCAGCTTTGAAGAAGGGATAGATACGCAGTATTTT.

This sequence joins TRBV28 and TRBJ1-4; D is undetermined. V lost 7 bases to trimming and J lost 8 bases, with 14 bases between them. Per germline, CDR1 MDHEN and CDR2 SYDVKM. CDR3 length: 13 residues. Here the CDR3 reads CASTESPGEKLFF. As DNA, the CDR3 is TGTGCCAGCACGGAATCCCCTGGCGAAAAACTGTTTTTT.